The sequence of this T cell receptor (beta chain) was determined in a study of technical replicates of blood from several donors. The J segment lost 7 bases and the V segment lost 6 bases, leaving 1 base of the junction unmatched. The CDR3 loop spans 12 amino acids. Germline V CDR1 and CDR2: MNHNY, SVGAGI (reference sequence). The data were produced by immunoSEQ multiplex PCR, yet TCRdb's version contains in-frame clones alone and is incomplete. This table has fewer than 85,000 clones, around 94% appearing once. This clonotype was sampled from a human donor in good health. The chain couples TRBV6-6 to TRBJ1-5; TRBD1 matches 9 bases. The sample comprised T cells isolated from PBMCs. The CDR3 is CASRDRGQPQHF. The CDR3 region has the DNA TGTGCCAGCAGGGACAGGGGCCAGCCCCAGCATTTT.